This passage covers 29 T cell receptor beta chains from one sample sequenced in a study of shared clonotypes between healthy human individuals (TCRdb year 2020). To prepare the library, the immunoSEQ multiplex PCR assay was applied. The immuneACCESS repertoire file appears here via TCRdb, limited to in-frame rearrangements. These files lack a portion of the clones; in checked studies, under half of the deficit traces to unresolved V genes, and the cause of the others is not known. Recorded for this sample are approximately 840,000 clones; 96% of them occurred a single time. The ten largest account for about 0.22% of the sample. CD8 naive samples consisted of CD45RO-negative cells that were positively selected for CCR7, yielding a CD45RA+CCR7+ population without TemRA cells. Sequencing used naive CD8+ T cells sorted from blood. Explained via the paper, the cell subset or site label denotes: CD45RA+CCR7+. Receptors were obtained from a man under 40 in good health.

V and J are TRBV5-4 and TRBJ2-3, with 8 positions matching TRBD1. CDR3 length: 16 residues. The ends lost 3 bases at V and 2 bases at J; junction bases unmatched: 8. Germline CDR1 and CDR2: SGHNT and YYREEE (reference sequence). The CDR3 is CASSSRGTGITDTQYF. Here the CDR3 DNA reads TGTGCCAGCAGCTCAAGGGGGACAGGAATCACAGATACGCAGTATTTT.

The chain recombines TRBV4-3 with TRBJ2-7; a weak D match, TRBD2 (5 bases). The ends were cut back, 4 bases at V and 3 bases at J, with 16 bases in the middle. CDR3 length equals 15 residues. The V gene's germline CDR1 is LGHNA and CDR2 YSLEER. This CDR3 is CASSPREGANYEQYF. In DNA, the CDR3 is TGCGCCAGCAGCCCCCGTGAGGGCGCGAACTACGAGCAGTACTTC.

The V gene is TRBV9, the J gene TRBJ1-2; D is perhaps TRBD1 (6 bases). The germline V and J ends were trimmed by 4 bases and 2 bases, with 9 bases remaining between them. CDR3 size: 13 residues. The germline V gene encodes CDR1 SGDLS and CDR2 YYNGEE. This chain's CDR3 is CASSTQGNYGYTF. Written as DNA, the CDR3 is TGTGCCAGCAGCACACAGGGAAACTATGGCTACACCTTC.

This chain links TRBV5-1 with TRBJ2-5; D is possibly TRBD1 or TRBD2 (6 bases each). The CDR3 covers 16 residues. Germline V lookup: CDR1 SGHRS, CDR2 YFSETQ. V lost 4 bases to trimming and J lost 4 bases, with 20 bases between them. The CDR3 coding sequence is TGCGCCAGCAGCATGGGACTCCGGGACATCGGAGAGACCCAGTACTTC. Its translation is CASSMGLRDIGETQYF.

The chain carries TRBV30 and TRBJ1-6, with 9 bases that match TRBD1. The CDR3 is 15 amino acids. Germline V gives CDR1 GTSNPN, CDR2 SVGIG (reference sequence). V trimming: 1 base; J trimming: 8 bases; junction bases outside the gene matches: 6. The CDR3 nucleotides read TGTGCCTGGAGTGCGACAGGGGGTGATTATTCACCCCTCCACTTT. This sequence encodes CAWSATGGDYSPLHF.

The chain is built from TRBV4-1 and TRBJ2-7, with D possibly TRBD2 on 6 matching bases. The CDR3 loop spans 14 amino acids. V was trimmed by 3 bases and J by 4 bases, leaving 13 bases between them. Germline V gene sequence: CDR1 MGHRA, CDR2 YSYEKL. Here the CDR3 DNA reads TGCGCCAGCAGCCATGCGGGAACCCCTTACGAGCAGTACTTC. This codes for CASSHAGTPYEQYF.

The V and J genes are TRBV9 and TRBJ2-5, with TRBD1 as a possible D gene (6 bases). Deletions cut 0 bases from V and 5 bases from J, with 11 bases between. Germline-derived CDR1 and CDR2 are SGDLS and YYNGEE. There are 14 residues in the CDR3. CDR3 coding DNA: TGTGCCAGCAGCGTAGTGGGGGCCTGGGAGACCCAGTACTTC. Translating it yields CASSVVGAWETQYF.

The chain is built from TRBV28 and TRBJ1-1; D gene unclear. Per the germline V gene, CDR1 is MDHEN and CDR2 is SYDVKM. The V gene lost 4 bases and the J gene lost 7 bases, with 10 bases spanning the gap. The CDR3 extends over 12 amino acids. The CDR3 coding sequence is TGTGCCAGCAGTTCTCAGATAATTGAAGCTTTCTTT. It specifies CASSSQIIEAFF.

This chain uses TRBV11-3 with TRBJ2-3; TRBD2 matches 7 bases. This CDR3 is 16 amino acids long. The germline gives CDR1 SGHNT, CDR2 YENEEA. Unmatched junction bases numbered 15, after V lost 4 bases and J lost 8 bases. The CDR3 here is CASSSYAGGSGGTQYF. DNA of the CDR3: TGTGCCAGCAGCTCTTACGCTGGCGGGAGTGGTGGTACGCAGTATTTT. Drawing the rest from reference TRBV11-3 and TRBJ2-3, the complete variable domain is EAGVVQSPRYKIIEKKQPVAFWCNPISGHNTLYWYLQNLGQGPELLIRYENEEAVDDSQLPKDRFSAERLKGVDSTLKIQPAELGDSAVYLCASSSYAGGSGGTQYFGPGTRLTVL.

This clone occurred once. CDR3 sequence reads: CASTLGHSQTYEQYF. CDR3 nucleotides: TGTGCCAGCACGTTGGGACACTCCCAAACCTACGAGCAGTACTTC. The gene calls are TRBV13 and TRBJ2-7; weak D call: TRBD1 (6 bases). Trimming took 7 bases from V and 2 from J, leaving 18 bases between them. The germline V gene has CDR1 PRHDT and CDR2 FYEKMQ (reference sequence). The CDR3 loop spans 15 amino acids.

This clone occurred a few times. The chain uses TRBV30 and TRBJ2-7; 7 bases agree with TRBD2. Germline V gene sequence: CDR1 GTSNPN, CDR2 SVGIG (reference sequence). There are 14 residues in the CDR3. V was clipped by 2 bases and J by 7 bases; unmatched bases: 11. The DNA of the CDR3 is TGTGCCTGGAGTAAGTGGGAGGGCCCCACTGAGCAGTACTTC. This gives the protein CAWSKWEGPTEQYF.

The V and J genes are TRBV27 and TRBJ2-7; tentative D call: TRBD2 (5 bases). The CDR3 has 15 amino acids. Trimming took off 6 bases at V and 4 bases at J, with 19 bases between the two ends. Looked up from germline, CDR1 is MNHEY and CDR2 is SMNVEV (reference sequence). CDR3 nucleotides: TGTGCCAGCAGGCCTAGTATCGGCCCGGGATACGAGCAGTACTTC. It codes for CASRPSIGPGYEQYF.

The chain recombines TRBV2 with TRBJ1-5; D is perhaps TRBD1 (6 bases). Trimming removed 7 bases at V and 2 bases at J, with 21 bases between. The germline V gene has CDR1 SNHLY and CDR2 FYNNEI. The length of the CDR3 is 17 residues. The DNA of the CDR3 is TGTGCCAGCAAGAGGGGAGGTGGGGGGCACGGCAATCAGCCCCAGCATTTT. This sequence encodes CASKRGGGGHGNQPQHF.

V and J are TRBV6-5 and TRBJ2-1; 12 nucleotides align to TRBD2. V was pared by 2 bases and J by 7 bases, with 0 bases of the junction left unmatched. Germline V gives CDR1 MNHEY, CDR2 SVGAGI. There are 14 residues in the CDR3. CDR3 sequence (DNA): TGTGCCAGCAGTTACGGACTAGCGGGAAATGAGCAGTTCTTC. Its translation: CASSYGLAGNEQFF.

The chain carries TRBV30 and TRBJ1-1; D gene ambiguous. The germline V and J ends were trimmed by 0 bases and 5 bases, with 13 bases remaining between them. CDR3 length equals 14 residues. Germline values: CDR1 GTSNPN, CDR2 SVGIG (reference sequence). CDR3 protein: CAWSVPGGGTEAFF. CDR3 in DNA: TGTGCCTGGAGTGTACCCGGAGGCGGGACTGAAGCTTTCTTT.

This clone has just one count. V and J are TRBV9 and TRBJ2-2, with D perhaps assigned TRBD1 or TRBD2 (6 bases each). CDR3 length: 17 residues. The ends were cut back, 2 bases at V and 0 bases at J, with 14 bases in the middle. Germline lookup yields CDR1 SGDLS and CDR2 YYNGEE. The CDR3 coding sequence is TGTGCCAGCAGCGTTGGCCGGGGGACAACGAACACCGGGGAGCTGTTTTTT. This encodes CASSVGRGTTNTGELFF.

The chain employs TRBV11-2 and TRBJ2-7; 9 nucleotides agree with TRBD2. CDR1 and CDR2 (germline): SGHAT, FQNNGV. The V and J ends lost 5 bases and 6 bases, in that order; junction bases with no gene match: 5. The CDR3 length is 13 residues. The CDR3, as DNA: TGTGCCAGCAGCGCGGGACTAGCAAGCGAGCAGTACTTC. The encoded protein is CASSAGLASEQYF.

This clone is a singleton in its sample. This chain links TRBV27 with TRBJ2-2; TRBD2 matches 8 bases. Germline V gene data show CDR1 as MNHEY and CDR2 as SMNVEV (reference sequence). This CDR3 has 15 residues. The V segment lost 7 bases and the J segment 5 bases; nucleotides outside the gene matches: 9. The CDR3 sequence: CASMKLAEGTGELFF. The CDR3 coding sequence is TGTGCCAGCATGAAACTAGCGGAGGGGACCGGGGAGCTGTTTTTT.

The chain recombines TRBV7-9 with TRBJ2-7, with TRBD2 as a possible D gene (5 bases). This CDR3 has 13 amino acids. The V end was cut by 5 bases, the J end by 7 bases, with 15 bases between. Germline loops: CDR1 SEHNR, CDR2 FQNEAQ (reference sequence). DNA of the CDR3: TGTGCCAGCAGCATTGGACCGGGCGGGGAGCAGTACTTC. Its protein is CASSIGPGGEQYF. Combining the CDR3 with reference TRBV7-9 and TRBJ2-7 gives the whole variable domain DTGVSQNPRHKITKRGQNVTFRCDPISEHNRLYWYRQTLGQGPEFLTYFQNEAQLEKSRLLSDRFSAERPKGSFSTLEIQRTEQGDSAMYLCASSIGPGGEQYFGPGTRLTVT.

Comments on this clone: Other DNA variants within this sample encode the same CDR3. The chain is built from TRBV13 and TRBJ1-5; the D is unclear. There are 15 residues in the CDR3. In germline, CDR1 is PRHDT, CDR2 FYEKMQ (reference sequence). Trimming pared 0 bases from V and 0 bases from J, leaving 6 bases between. CDR3 in amino acids: CASSLGGNSNQPQHF. In nucleotides, the CDR3 is TGTGCCAGCAGCTTAGGCGGCAATAGCAATCAGCCCCAGCATTTT.

This clone has only one observation. The sample contains more than one DNA sequence encoding this CDR3. The chain is built from TRBV5-4 and TRBJ1-1; D gene unclear. The germline gives CDR1 SGHNT, CDR2 YYREEE (reference sequence). The CDR3 spans 12 residues. The V and J ends lost 0 bases and 5 bases respectively, with 5 bases between them. CDR3 DNA sequence: TGTGCCAGCAGCTTGGTGGGAACTGAAGCTTTCTTT. This translates into CASSLVGTEAFF.

The chain combines TRBV6-1 with TRBJ2-1; no firm D call. V lost 0 bases and J 3 bases, leaving 0 bases between the germline ends. This CDR3 is built from 12 residues. The germline CDR1 and CDR2 sequences are MNHNS and SASEGT. The CDR3 coding sequence is TGTGCCAGCAGTGAAGCCTACAATGAGCAGTTCTTC. Translating gives CASSEAYNEQFF.

This clone was detected many times. This chain joins TRBV27 and TRBJ2-7, with 7 bases that match TRBD1. The CDR3 loop spans 16 amino acids. J lost 3 bases, V lost 3 bases, and 11 bases had no gene match. Germline loops: CDR1 MNHEY, CDR2 SMNVEV (reference sequence). CDR3 bases: TGTGCCAGCAGTTTCGTTAATCAACAGGGGAGCTACGAGCAGTACTTC. This encodes CASSFVNQQGSYEQYF.

The chain recombines TRBV5-1 with TRBJ2-1, with 8 bases matching TRBD2. The germline V gene has CDR1 SGHRS and CDR2 YFSETQ. Trimming took 0 bases from V and 4 from J; bases not matched to a gene: 9. This CDR3 comprises 17 residues. CDR3 residues: CASSLEVAGRLYNEQFF. The CDR3 coding sequence is TGCGCCAGCAGCTTGGAAGTAGCGGGAAGGTTGTACAATGAGCAGTTCTTC.

This chain connects TRBV7-9 to TRBJ2-7, with D maybe TRBD2 (6 bases). Germline CDR1 reads SEHNR; CDR2 reads FQNEAQ (reference sequence). The CDR3 has 14 residues. V dropped 4 bases and J dropped 0 bases, with 10 bases sitting between them. The DNA for the CDR3 is TGTGCCAGCAGCTCTAGCGTGAACTCCTACGAGCAGTACTTC. This sequence encodes CASSSSVNSYEQYF.

The rearrangement joins TRBV9 to TRBJ2-1, with D tentatively TRBD1 (7 bases). Germline CDR1 reads SGDLS; CDR2 reads YYNGEE. V lost 0 bases and J 9 bases, leaving 16 bases between the germline ends. This CDR3 has 15 residues. CDR3 coding DNA: TGTGCCAGCAGCGTAGGGAACAGGGGAGGCCCTGAGCAGTTCTTC. It yields the protein CASSVGNRGGPEQFF.

This rearrangement joins TRBV23-1 to TRBJ2-2, with D tentatively TRBD1 or TRBD2 (5 bases each). TRBV23-1 is sorted into the ORF group, with uncertain function. V was shortened by 2 bases and J by 4 bases, with 14 bases between the two germline ends. CDR3 length equals 16 residues. CDR3 nucleotides: TGCGCCAGCAGTCAAGAAGTACGGGACGGCACCGGGGAGCTGTTTTTT. Protein product: CASSQEVRDGTGELFF.

The sample holds one count of this clone. V usage is TRBV7-9 and J usage is TRBJ2-1; 7 positions agree with TRBD1. V lost 2 bases and J lost 2; bases outside the gene matches: 6. From germline, CDR1 is SEHNR and CDR2 FQNEAQ (reference sequence). The CDR3 runs 16 residues. In nucleotides, the CDR3 is TGTGCCAGCAGCTTACTAAGGACAGGTACCTACAATGAGCAGTTCTTC. This translates into CASSLLRTGTYNEQFF.

This chain uses TRBV30 with TRBJ2-5, with a tentative D call TRBD1 (5 bases). Looked up from germline, CDR1 is GTSNPN and CDR2 is SVGIG (reference sequence). The V gene lost 3 bases and the J gene lost 5 bases, with 10 bases spanning the gap. The CDR3 is 12 residues long. Here the CDR3 DNA reads TGTGCCTGGAGCGACAGACAGGAGACCCAGTACTTC. Translating gives CAWSDRQETQYF.